Here is one T cell receptor (beta chain) with its context. The V end was cut by 6 bases, the J end by 4 bases, with 15 bases between. Looked up from germline, CDR1 is SNHLY and CDR2 is FYNNEI. The CDR3 totals 14 residues. This entry is derived from a study of blood T cell repertoires in COVID-19. Libraries were prepared by immunoSEQ multiplex PCR; TCRdb keeps only in-frame clonotypes and omits some of them. This sample has approximately 74,000 clones, with roughly 84% found just once. The sequence derives from a man at least 80 years old with active or convalescent COVID-19. The sequenced sample was peripheral blood. The chain employs TRBV2 and TRBJ1-1; TRBD1 is a possible D gene (6 bases). The CDR3 nucleotides read TGTGCCAGCAGCCCACAGGGTGGGGCCACTGAAGCTTTCTTT. Encoded protein: CASSPQGGATEAFF.